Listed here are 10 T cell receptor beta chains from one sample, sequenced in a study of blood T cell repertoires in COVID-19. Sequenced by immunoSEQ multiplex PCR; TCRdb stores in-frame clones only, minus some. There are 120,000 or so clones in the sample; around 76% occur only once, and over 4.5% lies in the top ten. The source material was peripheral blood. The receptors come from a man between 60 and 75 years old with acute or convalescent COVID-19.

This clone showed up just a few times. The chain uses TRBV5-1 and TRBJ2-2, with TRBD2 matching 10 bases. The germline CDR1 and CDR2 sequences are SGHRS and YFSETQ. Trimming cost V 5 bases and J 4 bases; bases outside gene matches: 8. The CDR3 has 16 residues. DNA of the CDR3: TGCGCCAGCAGTCTAATAGCGGGAGGCGGCACCGGGGAGCTGTTTTTT. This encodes CASSLIAGGGTGELFF.

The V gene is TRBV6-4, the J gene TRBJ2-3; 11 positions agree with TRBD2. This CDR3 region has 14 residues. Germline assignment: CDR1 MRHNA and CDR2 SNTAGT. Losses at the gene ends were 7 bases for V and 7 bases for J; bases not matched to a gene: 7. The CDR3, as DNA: TGTGCCAGCAAATCCGGGACTAGCGGTCATACGCAGTATTTT. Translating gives CASKSGTSGHTQYF.

The CDR3 bases are TGTGCCACCCGAGACAGTTTCACAGATACGCAGTATTTT. As protein: CATRDSFTDTQYF. The V and J genes are TRBV18 and TRBJ2-3; a weak D match, TRBD1 (5 bases). The CDR3 runs 13 residues. Germline-derived CDR1 and CDR2 are KGHSH and LQKENI. V was cut by 10 bases and J by 2 bases, with 13 bases left in between.

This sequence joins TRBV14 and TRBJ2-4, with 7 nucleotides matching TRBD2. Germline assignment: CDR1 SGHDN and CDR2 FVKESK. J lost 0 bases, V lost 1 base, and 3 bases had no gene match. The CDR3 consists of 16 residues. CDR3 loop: CASSQARGIAKNIQYF. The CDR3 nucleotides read TGTGCCAGCAGCCAAGCGCGGGGGATAGCCAAAAACATTCAGTACTTC. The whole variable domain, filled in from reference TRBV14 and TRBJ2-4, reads EAGVTQFPSHSVIEKGQTVTLRCDPISGHDNLYWYRRVMGKEIKFLLHFVKESKQDESGMPNNRFLAERTGGTYSTLKVQPAELEDSGVYFCASSQARGIAKNIQYFGAGTRLSVL.

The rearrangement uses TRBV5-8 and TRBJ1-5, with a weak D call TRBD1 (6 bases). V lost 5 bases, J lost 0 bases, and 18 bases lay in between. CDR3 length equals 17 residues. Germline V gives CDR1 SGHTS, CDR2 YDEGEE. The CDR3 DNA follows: TGTGCCAGCAGTGAGGCGGGGGGCCTGTATAGCAATCAGCCCCAGCATTTT. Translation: CASSEAGGLYSNQPQHF.

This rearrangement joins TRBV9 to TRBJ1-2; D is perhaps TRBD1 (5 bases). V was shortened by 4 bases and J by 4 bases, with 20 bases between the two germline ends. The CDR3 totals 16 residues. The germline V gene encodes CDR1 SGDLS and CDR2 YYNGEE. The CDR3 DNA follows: TGTGCCAGCAGCCCGCCGGTATATCAGGGTAGCTATGGCTACACCTTC. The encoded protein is CASSPPVYQGSYGYTF.

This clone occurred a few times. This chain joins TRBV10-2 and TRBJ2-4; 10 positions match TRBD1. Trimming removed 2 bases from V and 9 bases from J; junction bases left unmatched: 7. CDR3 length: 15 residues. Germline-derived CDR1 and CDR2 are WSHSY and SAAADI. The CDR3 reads CASSETGTGAAIQYF. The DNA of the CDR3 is TGCGCCAGCAGTGAGACCGGGACAGGGGCGGCCATTCAGTACTTC.

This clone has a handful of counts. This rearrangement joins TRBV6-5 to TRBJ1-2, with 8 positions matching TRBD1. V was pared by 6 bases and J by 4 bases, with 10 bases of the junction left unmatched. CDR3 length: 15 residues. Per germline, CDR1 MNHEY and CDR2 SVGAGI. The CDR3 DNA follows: TGTGCCAGCAGGCCCCGACAGGGGTTAATCTATGGCTACACCTTC. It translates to CASRPRQGLIYGYTF.

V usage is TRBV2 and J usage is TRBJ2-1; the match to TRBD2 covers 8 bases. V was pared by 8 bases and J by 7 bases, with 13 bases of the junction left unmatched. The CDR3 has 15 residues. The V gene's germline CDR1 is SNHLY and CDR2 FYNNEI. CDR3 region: CASGSGTSLGNEQFF. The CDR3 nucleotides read TGTGCCAGCGGTTCCGGGACTAGTCTTGGGAATGAGCAGTTCTTC.

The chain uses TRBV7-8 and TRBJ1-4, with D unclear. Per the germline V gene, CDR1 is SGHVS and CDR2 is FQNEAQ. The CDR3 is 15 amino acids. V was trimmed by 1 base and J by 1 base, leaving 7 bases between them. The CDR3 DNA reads TGTGCCAGCAGCTTAGTTCGGGGAACTAATGAAAAACTGTTTTTT. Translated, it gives CASSLVRGTNEKLFF.